The 30 T cell receptor beta chains presented below share a single source sample, sequenced in a study of OX40 agonist ivuxolimab in advanced cancers. Libraries were prepared by immunoSEQ multiplex PCR; TCRdb keeps only in-frame clonotypes and omits some of them. The sample shows 77,000 or so clones, about 90% of them seen only once. Specimen: CD4+ or CD8+ T cells sorted from blood, collected in a trial of the OX40 agonist ivuxolimab. The receptor source for this set is an adult with an advanced solid tumor such as melanoma, head and neck, liver or kidney cancer.

The CDR3, as DNA: TGTGCCAGTAGGGCGACTAGCGGGACCGATACGCAGTATTTT. Its protein is CASRATSGTDTQYF. This chain uses TRBV19 with TRBJ2-3; 11 nucleotides line up with TRBD2. V lost 6 bases and J lost 6; bases outside the gene matches: 5. This CDR3 has 14 amino acids. CDR1 is LNHDA and CDR2 is SQIVND in the germline V gene (reference sequence).

The V gene is TRBV6-5, the J gene TRBJ1-2; D perhaps matches TRBD1 (6 bases). This CDR3 is 15 amino acids long. Germline V CDR1 and CDR2: MNHEY, SVGAGI. The V end was cut by 2 bases, the J end by 3 bases, with 13 bases between. The CDR3 protein is CASSYPEGGHYGYTF. Written as DNA, the CDR3 is TGTGCCAGCAGTTACCCAGAGGGGGGCCACTATGGCTACACCTTC.

The rearrangement uses TRBV5-4 and TRBJ2-5, with 7 nucleotides matching TRBD2. Germline V CDR1 and CDR2: SGHNT, YYREEE (reference sequence). With V trimmed by 5 bases and J by 5 bases, 15 bases remained unmatched. The CDR3 has 16 residues. This chain's CDR3 is CASRPRSTTSSETQYF. CDR3 in DNA: TGTGCCAGCAGGCCCCGATCCACGACTAGCTCGGAGACCCAGTACTTC.

The V call is TRBV5-1, the J call TRBJ2-1, with D perhaps TRBD1 or TRBD2 (5 bases each). V was cut by 4 bases and J by 0 bases, with 17 bases left in between. Looked up from germline, CDR1 is SGHRS and CDR2 is YFSETQ. The CDR3 extends over 17 amino acids. This CDR3 reads CASSREGLRSSYNEQFF. CDR3 nucleotides: TGCGCCAGCAGCCGCGAGGGGTTAAGGTCCTCCTACAATGAGCAGTTCTTC.

In this sample, this clone turned up once. The gene calls are TRBV11-3 and TRBJ2-7; D unresolved. Germline lookup yields CDR1 SGHNT and CDR2 YENEEA. Trimming removed 5 bases from V and 0 bases from J, with 11 bases in between. The CDR3 has 14 amino acids. This chain's CDR3 is CASSQNQASYEQYF. Here the CDR3 DNA reads TGTGCCAGCAGCCAAAACCAGGCCTCCTACGAGCAGTACTTC.

V and J are TRBV6-5 and TRBJ1-2, with D possibly matching TRBD1 (5 bases). Trimming left V 6 bases short and J 4 bases short, with 15 bases between. The CDR3 spans 14 residues. Per the germline V gene, CDR1 is MNHEY and CDR2 is SVGAGI. DNA of the CDR3: TGTGCCAGCAGCCTTTATTATCAGGGCTATGGCTACACCTTC. The encoded protein is CASSLYYQGYGYTF.

The chain employs TRBV15 and TRBJ1-4; the D gene is possibly TRBD1 (6 bases). Looked up from germline, CDR1 is LNHNV and CDR2 is YYDKDF (reference sequence). V gave up 4 bases and J gave up 11 bases, with 14 bases separating them. The CDR3 extends over 13 amino acids. CDR3 amino acids: CATSILQGYKLFF. The DNA for the CDR3 is TGTGCCACCAGCATACTACAGGGTTACAAACTGTTTTTT.

This clone showed up just once. The V and J genes are TRBV28 and TRBJ1-2; D is possibly TRBD1 (6 bases). This CDR3 comprises 15 residues. Germline-derived CDR1 and CDR2 are MDHEN and SYDVKM. The germline V and J ends were trimmed by 5 bases and 2 bases, with 15 bases remaining between them. The CDR3 spells CASSPQGNKNYGYTF. In DNA form, the CDR3 reads TGTGCCAGCAGTCCGCAGGGGAATAAAAACTATGGCTACACCTTC.

The chain couples TRBV7-9 to TRBJ2-6, with D tentatively TRBD1 (6 bases). Trimming cost V 5 bases and J 4 bases, with 9 bases left between them. Per the germline V gene, CDR1 is SEHNR and CDR2 is FQNEAQ (reference sequence). The CDR3 consists of 14 residues. CDR3 sequence: CASSTGSGANVLTF. The CDR3, as DNA: TGTGCCAGCAGCACAGGGTCAGGGGCCAACGTCCTGACTTTC.

The chain has TRBV11-2 and TRBJ1-2; D possibly corresponds to TRBD1 (5 bases). Germline CDR1 and CDR2: SGHAT and FQNNGV. The V and J ends lost 1 base and 7 bases respectively, with 10 bases between them. The CDR3 is made up of 13 amino acids. The CDR3 bases are TGTGCCAGCAGCTTAGCGGCAGGGCTTGGCTACACCTTC. Protein: CASSLAAGLGYTF.

This clone occurred a few times. One junction end does not reproduce the germline sequence, and a read error may be involved. This chain links TRBV4-1 with TRBJ1-4, with D unclear. In germline, CDR1 is MGHRA, CDR2 YSYEKL. The CDR3 consists of 12 residues. In DNA, the CDR3 is TGTGCCAGCAGCCTTGTAGGGGAAAAACTGTTTTTT. This gives the protein CASSLVGEKLFF.

The chain has TRBV5-4 and TRBJ2-7; 8 positions agree with TRBD1. In germline, CDR1 is SGHNT, CDR2 YYREEE (reference sequence). V trimming: 4 bases; J trimming: 3 bases; junction bases outside the gene matches: 3. CDR3 length: 13 residues. The CDR3 sequence is CASSPDRGYEQYF. CDR3 sequence (DNA): TGTGCCAGCAGCCCCGACAGGGGCTACGAGCAGTACTTC.

This clone was detected once. The chain employs TRBV7-2 and TRBJ2-2, with a tentative D call TRBD2 (5 bases). V was trimmed by 5 bases and J by 5 bases, leaving 12 bases between them. Germline V gives CDR1 SGHTA, CDR2 FQGNSA. CDR3 length equals 14 residues. The CDR3 loop is CASSTGSGTGELFF. The CDR3 DNA reads as TGTGCCAGCAGCACCGGATCGGGGACCGGGGAGCTGTTTTTT. The whole variable domain, remainder taken from reference TRBV7-2 and TRBJ2-2, is GAGVSQSPSNKVTEKGKDVELRCDPISGHTALYWYRQSLGQGLEFLIYFQGNSAPDKSGLPSDRFSAERTGGSVSTLTIQRTQQEDSAVYLCASSTGSGTGELFFGEGSRLTVL.

This clone has just a few counts. This sequence joins TRBV18 and TRBJ1-1, with a possible D match to TRBD1 (5 bases). The CDR3 is 13 residues long. Germline values: CDR1 KGHSH, CDR2 LQKENI. Deletions cut 2 bases from V and 7 bases from J, with 11 bases between. CDR3 DNA sequence: TGTGCCAGCTCACCAGGGGGGACCATTGAAGCTTTCTTT. It translates to CASSPGGTIEAFF.

This rearrangement joins TRBV6-1 to TRBJ2-7, with D possibly being TRBD1 (5 bases). V was clipped by 6 bases and J by 7 bases, with 16 bases between them. Germline V gene sequence: CDR1 MNHNS, CDR2 SASEGT. The CDR3 has 13 residues. The CDR3 spells CASSRTGLGEQYF. Written as DNA, the CDR3 is TGTGCCAGCAGCAGAACAGGTCTGGGAGAGCAGTACTTC.

This chain connects TRBV7-9 to TRBJ1-4; D may be TRBD1 (5 bases). CDR1 SEHNR and CDR2 FQNEAQ come from the germline V gene (reference sequence). Trimming cost V 4 bases and J 0 bases, with 18 bases left between them. This CDR3 spans 18 amino acids. The CDR3: CASSSQGLTTATNEKLFF. DNA for the CDR3: TGTGCCAGCAGCTCCCAGGGCCTAACCACGGCAACTAATGAAAAACTGTTTTTT.

The chain recombines TRBV6-1 with TRBJ1-2; D is possibly TRBD1 (5 bases). CDR1 is MNHNS and CDR2 is SASEGT in the germline V gene. V gave up 2 bases and J gave up 7 bases, with 11 bases separating them. The CDR3 runs 13 residues. Here the CDR3 reads CASSEFRQSGYTF. CDR3 DNA sequence: TGTGCCAGCAGTGAATTCCGACAGAGTGGCTACACCTTC.

For the CDR3, the DNA is TGTGCCAGCAGCTTCCCGTCGGCTAGCGGGGGAAACTACAATGAGCAGTTCTTC. Translation gives CASSFPSASGGNYNEQFF. The rearrangement joins TRBV7-9 to TRBJ2-1; 10 positions agree with TRBD2. V lost 3 bases and J lost 3; bases outside the gene matches: 11. The CDR3 consists of 18 residues. Germline values: CDR1 SEHNR, CDR2 FQNEAQ (reference sequence).

This clone has just one count. This chain uses TRBV11-3 with TRBJ1-3, with D hard to call. Germline CDR1 reads SGHNT; CDR2 reads YENEEA. V shed 0 bases and J shed 1 base, with 10 bases lying between them. The CDR3 length is 16 residues. The CDR3 nucleotides are TGTGCCAGCAGCTTAGAATCGACACGATCTGGAAACACCATATATTTT. Encoded protein: CASSLESTRSGNTIYF.

This clone appeared a few times. The chain couples TRBV7-6 to TRBJ2-7; D is unclear. This CDR3 has 13 residues. The germline CDR1 and CDR2 sequences are SGHVS and FNYEAQ. Trimming pared 5 bases from V and 7 bases from J, leaving 15 bases between. The DNA for the CDR3 is TGTGCCAGCAGCCCCCGAAGGCACGGAGAGCAGTACTTC. Its protein product is CASSPRRHGEQYF.

The count of this clone is one. The rearrangement joins TRBV2 to TRBJ1-1; D remains ambiguous. CDR1 is SNHLY and CDR2 is FYNNEI in the germline V gene. V was cut by 6 bases and J by 1 base, with 9 bases left in between. CDR3 length equals 13 residues. The CDR3 region is CASRGWGNTEAFF. The CDR3 DNA sequence: TGTGCCAGCAGGGGATGGGGGAACACTGAAGCTTTCTTT.

V usage is TRBV19 and J usage is TRBJ2-3; D not certain. The CDR3 length is 16 residues. Trimming left V 2 bases short and J 2 bases short, with 14 bases between. In germline, CDR1 is LNHDA, CDR2 SQIVND (reference sequence). The CDR3 spells CASSISFNPPTDTQYF. CDR3 nucleotides: TGTGCCAGTAGTATATCCTTCAATCCCCCCACAGATACGCAGTATTTT. The variable domain in full, completed from reference TRBV19 and TRBJ2-3, reads DGGITQSPKYLFRKEGQNVTLSCEQNLNHDAMYWYRQDPGQGLRLIYYSQIVNDFQKGDIAEGYSVSREKKESFPLTVTSAQKNPTAFYLCASSISFNPPTDTQYFGPGTRLTVL.

J is TRBJ1-2 and V is TRBV5-1; 10 bases agree with TRBD1. CDR3 length: 15 amino acids. CDR1 and CDR2 (germline): SGHRS, YFSETQ. V shed 5 bases, J shed 7 bases, and the junction held 11 bases outside the gene matches. CDR3 sequence (DNA): TGCGCCAGCAGTACCGGGACAGGGGCTGTTGGTGGCTACACCTTC. Encoded protein: CASSTGTGAVGGYTF.

The V call is TRBV19, the J call TRBJ1-5, with D uncertain. The CDR3 extends over 15 amino acids. Germline lookup yields CDR1 LNHDA and CDR2 SQIVND (reference sequence). V lost 6 bases and J lost 4, with 16 bases in between. The CDR3 sequence is CASRALEGSNQPQHF. The CDR3 DNA follows: TGTGCCAGTAGGGCCCTGGAGGGATCGAATCAGCCCCAGCATTTT.

V and J are TRBV5-1 and TRBJ2-7, with 7 bases aligning to TRBD2. CDR3 length equals 15 residues. CDR1 and CDR2 (germline): SGHRS, YFSETQ. After removal of 1 base from V and 2 bases from J, the junction contained 6 bases not matched to a gene. The CDR3 DNA sequence: TGCGCCAGCAGCTTGAGCGGGACGGGGCCCTACGAGCAGTACTTC. Translation: CASSLSGTGPYEQYF.

The genes are TRBV7-9 and TRBJ1-1; D ambiguous. From germline, CDR1 is SEHNR and CDR2 FQNEAQ (reference sequence). V was trimmed by 5 bases and J by 4 bases, leaving 11 bases between them. The CDR3 covers 13 residues. The DNA for the CDR3 is TGTGCCAGCAGCAAGATCGTAGGCACTGAAGCTTTCTTT. Amino acid sequence: CASSKIVGTEAFF.

The V call is TRBV10-3, the J call TRBJ2-7; possibly TRBD2 for D (5 bases). The V gene's germline CDR1 is ENHRY and CDR2 SYGVKD. Deletions cut 0 bases from V and 5 bases from J, with 14 bases between. This CDR3 contains 15 residues. Here the CDR3 DNA reads TGTGCCATCAGTGAGTCGAGCGGACCCTCAAACGAGCAGTACTTC. Translation gives CAISESSGPSNEQYF.

Here the CDR3 reads CASSARTGYGYTF. As DNA, the CDR3 is TGTGCCAGCAGCGCAAGGACGGGCTATGGCTACACCTTC. The V call is TRBV7-2, the J call TRBJ1-2; D remains ambiguous. V lost 5 bases, J lost 4 bases, and 11 bases lay in between. The CDR3 covers 13 residues. Germline values: CDR1 SGHTA, CDR2 FQGNSA.

This chain links TRBV19 with TRBJ2-1; maybe TRBD1 (6 bases). The CDR3 is made up of 15 amino acids. Trimming removed 3 bases from V and 9 bases from J, with 18 bases in between. In germline, CDR1 is LNHDA, CDR2 SQIVND (reference sequence). The CDR3 reads CASSIGTRMTGEQFF. CDR3 bases: TGTGCCAGTAGTATTGGGACAAGAATGACTGGTGAGCAGTTCTTC. The full variable domain, rest sourced from reference TRBV19 and TRBJ2-1, is DGGITQSPKYLFRKEGQNVTLSCEQNLNHDAMYWYRQDPGQGLRLIYYSQIVNDFQKGDIAEGYSVSREKKESFPLTVTSAQKNPTAFYLCASSIGTRMTGEQFFGPGTRLTVL.

The V gene is TRBV5-1, the J gene TRBJ2-5, with TRBD1 as a possible D gene (7 bases). V dropped 7 bases and J dropped 3 bases, with 19 bases sitting between them. The germline gives CDR1 SGHRS, CDR2 YFSETQ. The CDR3 runs to 15 residues. CDR3 sequence reads: CASSSQGGEKETQYF. The CDR3 region has the DNA TGCGCCAGCTCCTCTCAGGGGGGAGAGAAAGAGACCCAGTACTTC.